The 18 T cell receptor beta chains reported below all come from one sample, sequenced in a study of response to subunit inactivated influenza vaccine (dated by TCRdb to the late 2010s). Library creation used RT-PCR. The sequencer listed for this sample is Illumina HiSeq 2500. The public reads were reprocessed in TCRdb via fastp at Q25 and MiXCR, keeping in-frame beta chains. Merged by CDR3 protein, the rows form single entries marked with the most common genes and DNA. For this sample there are 500,000 to 600,000 distinct CDR3 sequences; approximately 13% appear just once. Over 10% of the sample is taken by the ten largest. Read against the paper, the sample's time point label means: around 47 days after influenza vaccine administration. The starting material was PBMCs from blood, obtained roughly 48 days after vaccination. Receptors were obtained from a man aged 50 to 59 who received an inactivated influenza vaccine. Donor details come from another sample of the same person, matched by shared clones.

This clonotype was seen repeatedly, ten times or more. This chain joins TRBV20-1 and TRBJ1-5; 7 positions match TRBD1. Germline-derived CDR1 and CDR2 are DFQATT and SNEGSKA (reference sequence). V dropped 4 bases and J dropped 7; count of bases not matched to a gene: 10. The length of the CDR3 is 14 residues. This CDR3 is CSAISEGARQPQHF. CDR3 sequence (DNA): TGCAGTGCTATCAGTGAGGGGGCCAGACAGCCCCAGCATTTT.

This clonotype occurred once. V and J are TRBV5-5 and TRBJ1-4; D is ambiguous. This CDR3 spans 15 amino acids. Trimming shortened V by 0 bases and J by 6 bases, and 12 bases separated the two germline ends. Germline lookup yields CDR1 SGHKS and CDR2 YYEKEE (reference sequence). CDR3 amino acids: CASSLARVWDEKLFF. The CDR3 DNA reads TGTGCCAGCAGCTTGGCGAGGGTTTGGGATGAAAAACTGTTTTTT.

This clonotype was observed many times. This chain joins TRBV20-1 and TRBJ1-1; D gene ambiguous. CDR1 and CDR2 (germline): DFQATT, SNEGSKA (reference sequence). CDR3 length equals 13 residues. V was trimmed by 6 bases and J by 0 bases, leaving 11 bases between them. The CDR3 nucleotides are TGCAGTGCCCTTCGGTCAATGAACACTGAAGCTTTCTTT. Protein sequence: CSALRSMNTEAFF.

The sample holds a few counts of this clonotype. The chain has TRBV12-3 or TRBV12-4 and TRBJ2-5; 7 nucleotides align to TRBD1. After removal of 4 bases from V and 7 bases from J, the junction contained 12 bases not matched to a gene. This CDR3 region has 15 residues. The CDR3 protein is CASSSLAGAGGTQYF. CDR3 nucleotides: TGTGCCAGCAGTTCATTGGCAGGGGCAGGGGGGACCCAGTACTTC.

As to this clonotype: This sequence may be a read error, since a much larger clone differs from it by one base. The V call is TRBV10-3, the J call TRBJ2-3; tentatively, D is TRBD2 (5 bases). This CDR3 is 14 amino acids long. Germline CDR1 reads ENHRY; CDR2 reads SYGVKD. Deletions cut 6 bases from V and 4 bases from J, with 14 bases between. The CDR3 bases are TGTGCCATCAGGCCCGGGGAGAGCGCAGATACGCAGTATTTT. Residues: CAIRPGESADTQYF.

The J gene is TRBJ1-5, the V gene TRBV5-5; D remains ambiguous. Germline V lookup: CDR1 SGHKS, CDR2 YYEKEE (reference sequence). The germline V and J ends were trimmed by 1 base and 4 bases, with 18 bases remaining between them. This CDR3 has 17 residues. The CDR3 here is CASSLWPRGPLNQPQHF. The CDR3 DNA sequence: TGTGCCAGCAGCTTGTGGCCCCGTGGACCCTTAAATCAGCCCCAGCATTTT.

A single count supports this clonotype. Given a much more abundant clone one base away, this may be a read error. The chain is built from TRBV12-3 or TRBV12-4 and TRBJ2-1; tentative D call: TRBD2 (6 bases). The CDR3 sequence is 12 residues long. Trimming stripped 5 bases from V and 8 bases from J, with 10 bases between. The CDR3 DNA reads TGTGCCAGCAGTGTACCGGGGGATGAGCAGTTCTTC. Its protein product is CASSVPGDEQFF.

This chain connects TRBV29-1 to TRBJ1-1; D ambiguous. Trimming left V 0 bases short and J 4 bases short, with 12 bases between. Looked up from germline, CDR1 is SQVTM and CDR2 is ANQGSEA. The CDR3 spans 14 residues. CDR3 region: CSVEEEAIPTEAFF. The CDR3 DNA sequence: TGCAGCGTTGAAGAAGAGGCAATCCCCACTGAAGCTTTCTTT.

This clonotype was picked up a small number of times. This chain joins TRBV5-1 and TRBJ2-1; TRBD1 aligns across 9 bases. The CDR3 has 15 residues. CDR1 SGHRS and CDR2 YFSETQ come from the germline V gene. Unmatched junction bases numbered 4, after V lost 3 bases and J lost 3 bases. CDR3 sequence reads: CASSSTGQGYNEQFF. As DNA, the CDR3 is TGCGCCAGCAGCTCCACGGGACAGGGCTACAATGAGCAGTTCTTC.

The chain uses TRBV11-2 and TRBJ1-2; 8 bases are shared with TRBD1. Germline V gives CDR1 SGHAT, CDR2 FQNNGV. Trimming at V came to 6 bases and at J to 7 bases, leaving 13 bases not matched to a gene. The CDR3 is 15 amino acids. CDR3 residues: CASRGIRQGTPGYTF. In nucleotides, the CDR3 is TGTGCCAGCAGGGGTATCCGACAGGGGACCCCTGGCTACACCTTC.

The rearrangement uses TRBV4-3 and TRBJ1-2; weak D call: TRBD1 (6 bases). Germline CDR1 is LGHNA and CDR2 is YSLEER. V was shortened by 0 bases and J by 6 bases, with 11 bases between the two germline ends. The CDR3 loop spans 14 amino acids. This chain's CDR3 is CASSQDAGADGYTF. CDR3 coding DNA: TGCGCCAGCAGCCAAGATGCGGGGGCGGATGGCTACACCTTC.

The rearrangement joins TRBV9 to TRBJ2-2; D uncertain. This CDR3 is 16 amino acids long. V lost 1 base to trimming and J lost 0 bases, with 10 bases between them. Germline V CDR1 and CDR2: SGDLS, YYNGEE. Here the CDR3 DNA reads TGTGCCAGCAGCGTATACTCCAGCTCGAACACCGGGGAGCTGTTTTTT. It specifies CASSVYSSSNTGELFF.

This clonotype was detected many times. V usage is TRBV4-2 and J usage is TRBJ2-5; no definite D call. Deletions cut 0 bases from V and 0 bases from J, with 5 bases between. This CDR3 has 14 residues. Germline lookup yields CDR1 LGHNA and CDR2 YNFKEQ. Here the CDR3 DNA reads TGTGCCAGCAGCCAAGATGGCAACCAAGAGACCCAGTACTTC. Translating gives CASSQDGNQETQYF.

The rearrangement uses TRBV7-2 and TRBJ1-2; 7 nucleotides match TRBD1. CDR3 length equals 12 residues. Germline loops: CDR1 SGHTA, CDR2 FQGNSA. The V and J ends lost 5 bases and 9 bases, in that order; junction bases with no gene match: 6. CDR3 DNA: TGTGCCAGCAGCCTCGACAGGGAACGCTACACCTTC. This encodes CASSLDRERYTF.

This clonotype was counted between two and nine times. V is TRBV6-6 and J is TRBJ2-7; D may be TRBD2 (6 bases). Germline CDR1 and CDR2: MNHNY and SVGAGI (reference sequence). The ends were cut back, 6 bases at V and 5 bases at J, with 14 bases in the middle. CDR3 length: 13 residues. CDR3 protein: CASSPSGVNEQYF. Written as DNA, the CDR3 is TGTGCCAGCAGCCCGTCGGGGGTCAACGAGCAGTACTTC.

This clonotype came up a few times. The chain couples TRBV4-1 to TRBJ2-2; 7 positions match TRBD1. Trimming at V came to 5 bases and at J to 5 bases, leaving 8 bases not matched to a gene. There are 15 residues in the CDR3. Germline CDR1 MGHRA, CDR2 YSYEKL. CDR3 residues: CASSTRTGPTGELFF. The CDR3 DNA sequence: TGCGCCAGCAGCACGCGGACAGGACCAACCGGGGAGCTGTTTTTT.

The chain employs TRBV10-3 and TRBJ1-1; 9 bases agree with TRBD1. J was trimmed by 3 bases and V by 3 bases; bases with no gene match: 5. This CDR3 contains 15 residues. From germline, CDR1 is ENHRY and CDR2 SYGVKD. CDR3 nucleotide sequence: TGTGCCATCAGTGACCACCGGGACAGGGACACTGAAGCTTTCTTT. It is translated as CAISDHRDRDTEAFF.

This clonotype showed up just a few times. The gene calls are TRBV6-5 and TRBJ2-1, with D unclear. Trimming stripped 4 bases from V and 8 bases from J, with 12 bases between. Germline CDR1 MNHEY, CDR2 SVGAGI. The CDR3 has 13 amino acids. CDR3 in DNA: TGTGCCAGCAGTTTGGGGTATCGCTATGAGCAGTTCTTC. Its translation: CASSLGYRYEQFF.